The 30 T cell receptor beta chains in this list originate from one sample, sequenced in a study of shared clonotypes between healthy human individuals. Clones were sequenced by immunoSEQ multiplex PCR, and TCRdb holds only the in-frame ones, with some missing. The data contain roughly 2.1 million clones, about 93% of them singletons. Naive CD8 cells lacked CD45RO, underwent positive selection for CCR7 and left out terminally differentiated effector memory CD45RA+ cells. Sequencing input: naive CD8+ T cells from PBMCs. Receptors originate from a man aged 18 to 29 in good health. Some clones in this sample may be carry-over from other donors' samples.

The rearrangement uses TRBV7-9 and TRBJ2-5; 11 bases match TRBD2. CDR1 SEHNR and CDR2 FQNEAQ come from the germline V gene (reference sequence). CDR3 size: 16 residues. The junction had 5 bases not matched to a gene; V was cut back by 3 bases and J by 2 bases. CDR3 residues: CASSFSGLAAQETQYF. Here the CDR3 DNA reads TGTGCCAGCAGCTTCTCGGGACTAGCGGCTCAAGAGACCCAGTACTTC.

This chain connects TRBV10-1 to TRBJ2-7; 9 bases line up with TRBD1. In germline, CDR1 is WNHNN, CDR2 SYGVQD (reference sequence). This CDR3 comprises 16 residues. V was clipped by 4 bases and J by 7 bases; unmatched bases: 14. CDR3 sequence: CASSALGDRAFGEQYF. CDR3 sequence (DNA): TGCGCCAGCAGTGCCCTGGGGGACAGGGCCTTCGGGGAGCAGTACTTC.

A word on this clone: Other DNA sequences from this sample encode an identical CDR3 as well. The rearrangement links TRBV30 to TRBJ1-1; possibly TRBD1 for D (5 bases). Germline CDR1 is GTSNPN and CDR2 is SVGIG (reference sequence). The CDR3 sequence is 13 residues long. V was trimmed by 3 bases and J by 1 base, leaving 9 bases between them. The CDR3 protein is CAWSLGGNTEAFF. The DNA of the CDR3 is TGTGCCTGGAGCCTTGGGGGGAACACTGAAGCTTTCTTT.

This clone showed up just once. Other DNA sequences in the same sample also yield this CDR3. The chain carries TRBV4-1 and TRBJ2-5, with a weak D call TRBD2 (6 bases). The DNA end lines up better with TRBJ2-7; the J call may be wrong. CDR1 and CDR2 from the germline V gene are MGHRA and YSYEKL. The CDR3 is 13 residues long. CDR3 region: CASSQAGAYEQYF. CDR3 DNA sequence: TGCGCCAGCAGCCAAGCGGGAGCGTACGAGCAGTACTTC.

The V gene is TRBV27, the J gene TRBJ2-7, with D tentatively TRBD2 (6 bases). Trimming removed 3 bases from V and 2 bases from J, with 14 bases in between. CDR3 length equals 15 residues. CDR1 MNHEY and CDR2 SMNVEV come from the germline V gene (reference sequence). CDR3 sequence (DNA): TGTGCCAGCAGTTTTGGCTCGGAGGGGACCTACGAGCAGTACTTC. Protein product: CASSFGSEGTYEQYF.

The chain employs TRBV9 and TRBJ2-2; perhaps TRBD1 as D (6 bases). This CDR3 comprises 17 residues. Germline CDR1 is SGDLS and CDR2 is YYNGEE. V shed 2 bases and J shed 2 bases, with 16 bases lying between them. CDR3 amino acids: CASSVPLEGDNTGELFF. DNA of the CDR3: TGTGCCAGCAGCGTCCCCCTCGAGGGGGATAACACCGGGGAGCTGTTTTTT.

This chain joins TRBV5-1 and TRBJ1-1, with D perhaps matching TRBD1 (5 bases). CDR3 length: 15 amino acids. V lost 1 base, J lost 4 bases, and 14 bases lay in between. Germline values: CDR1 SGHRS, CDR2 YFSETQ. CDR3 nucleotides: TGCGCCAGCAGCTTGTTCCAGGGCGGGGCCACTGAAGCTTTCTTT. Protein sequence: CASSLFQGGATEAFF. The full variable domain, in which reference TRBV5-1 and TRBJ1-1 provide the parts outside the CDR3, is KAGVTQTPRYLIKTRGQQVTLSCSPISGHRSVSWYQQTPGQGLQFLFEYFSETQRNKGNFPGRFSGRQFSNSRSEMNVSTLELGDSALYLCASSLFQGGATEAFFGQGTRLTVV.

For this clone: A read error may produce the germline difference seen at one junction end. This chain joins TRBV4-1 and TRBJ1-5; no clear D. CDR3 length: 16 amino acids. CDR1 and CDR2 from the germline V gene are MGHRA and YSYEKL. CDR3 nucleotides: TGCGTCAGCAGCCAACGAGAAGGGCTTAGCAATCAGCCCCAGCATTTT. It translates to CVSSQREGLSNQPQHF.

V and J are TRBV19 and TRBJ2-1; TRBD2 aligns across 8 bases. CDR1 is LNHDA, CDR2 SQIVND, per germline (reference sequence). The J segment lost 9 bases and the V segment lost 2 bases, leaving 15 bases of the junction unmatched. CDR3 size: 17 residues. The DNA for the CDR3 is TGTGCCAGTAGTATAATCCCCAGGACGGGAGGGCGATCTGAGCAGTTCTTC. Protein sequence: CASSIIPRTGGRSEQFF. Based on the CDR3 plus reference TRBV19 and TRBJ2-1, the full variable domain is DGGITQSPKYLFRKEGQNVTLSCEQNLNHDAMYWYRQDPGQGLRLIYYSQIVNDFQKGDIAEGYSVSREKKESFPLTVTSAQKNPTAFYLCASSIIPRTGGRSEQFFGPGTRLTVL.

The chain recombines TRBV4-3 with TRBJ2-1, with D possibly TRBD2 on 7 matching bases. CDR1 and CDR2 (germline): LGHNA, YSLEER. V was pared by 0 bases and J by 4 bases, with 16 bases between. The CDR3 sequence is 17 residues long. As DNA, the CDR3 is TGCGCCAGCAGCCAAGATCGGGGGCTAGCGGAATACAATGAGCAGTTCTTC. Amino acid sequence: CASSQDRGLAEYNEQFF.

The V and J genes are TRBV4-3 and TRBJ2-7; 10 bases fit TRBD2. V lost 0 bases and J lost 3; bases outside the gene matches: 5. In germline, CDR1 is LGHNA, CDR2 YSLEER. The CDR3 is made up of 16 amino acids. The CDR3 coding sequence is TGCGCCAGCAGCCAAGACTATCGGACTAGCGGCTACGAGCAGTACTTC. Its protein product is CASSQDYRTSGYEQYF.

The chain couples TRBV27 to TRBJ1-1; TRBD1 is a possible D gene (6 bases). Deletions cut 5 bases from V and 4 bases from J, with 14 bases between. Germline V gene lookup returns CDR1 MNHEY and CDR2 SMNVEV (reference sequence). This CDR3 region has 14 residues. The CDR3 DNA follows: TGTGCCAGCAGTCCCCTGGAGGGGGGCACTGAAGCTTTCTTT. This gives the protein CASSPLEGGTEAFF.

The rearrangement joins TRBV27 to TRBJ2-7; 9 nucleotides agree with TRBD1. Unmatched junction bases numbered 6, after V lost 5 bases and J lost 4 bases. The CDR3 runs 14 residues. Looked up from germline, CDR1 is MNHEY and CDR2 is SMNVEV (reference sequence). CDR3 region: CASSPSGTGYEQYF. The CDR3, as DNA: TGTGCCAGCAGTCCATCCGGGACAGGGTACGAGCAGTACTTC.

J is TRBJ1-2 and V is TRBV27, with 7 bases that match TRBD1. The CDR3 consists of 14 residues. From germline, CDR1 is MNHEY and CDR2 SMNVEV (reference sequence). V lost 2 bases to trimming and J lost 6 bases; unmatched junction nucleotides: 6. This CDR3 reads CASSLARTGHGYTF. CDR3 coding DNA: TGTGCCAGCAGTTTAGCTAGGACAGGACATGGCTACACCTTC.

The rearrangement joins TRBV19 to TRBJ1-1; D gene ambiguous. Germline assignment: CDR1 LNHDA and CDR2 SQIVND (reference sequence). The CDR3 consists of 10 residues. Trimming took off 7 bases at V and 10 bases at J, with 10 bases between the two ends. For the CDR3, the DNA is TGTGCCAGTACCGGCTTTGGAGCTTTCTTT. Translated, it gives CASTGFGAFF. Using reference TRBV19 and TRBJ1-1 for the parts outside the CDR3, the full variable domain is DGGITQSPKYLFRKEGQNVTLSCEQNLNHDAMYWYRQDPGQGLRLIYYSQIVNDFQKGDIAEGYSVSREKKESFPLTVTSAQKNPTAFYLCASTGFGAFFGQGTRLTVV.

CDR3 residues: CASSQLPGLAGGGSYNEQFF. The CDR3 DNA is TGCGCCAGCAGCCAATTACCGGGACTAGCGGGAGGAGGTTCCTACAATGAGCAGTTCTTC. V usage is TRBV5-1 and J usage is TRBJ2-1; 15 nucleotides agree with TRBD2. V gave up 4 bases and J gave up 1 base; unmatched junction bases: 12. Germline CDR1 is SGHRS and CDR2 is YFSETQ. CDR3 length: 20 residues.

On this clone: The same CDR3 can be traced to other DNA sequences in this sample. This chain connects TRBV7-2 to TRBJ2-7; either TRBD1 or TRBD2 may fit D (5 bases each). Trimming removed 1 base from V and 6 bases from J, with 7 bases in between. The CDR3 contains 12 residues. Per the germline V gene, CDR1 is SGHTA and CDR2 is FQGNSA. CDR3 DNA sequence: TGTGCCAGCAGCTTAGGAGGGGTCGAGCAGTACTTC. This sequence encodes CASSLGGVEQYF.

This clone was counted only a few times. This sample also contains other DNA sequences that code for the same CDR3. The gene calls are TRBV28 and TRBJ1-4; 7 bases agree with TRBD1. This CDR3 has 14 residues. The germline V gene has CDR1 MDHEN and CDR2 SYDVKM. V dropped 6 bases and J dropped 4; count of bases not matched to a gene: 5. The CDR3 DNA reads TGTGCCAGCAGCCGGGGGACAGTTAATGAAAAACTGTTTTTT. It translates to CASSRGTVNEKLFF.

The rearrangement links TRBV30 to TRBJ1-2, with unresolved D. The V end was cut by 0 bases, the J end by 3 bases, with 14 bases between. The CDR3 consists of 15 residues. Germline V CDR1 and CDR2: GTSNPN, SVGIG (reference sequence). CDR3 protein: CAWSVPSIRDYGYTF. CDR3 bases: TGTGCCTGGAGTGTTCCCAGCATAAGGGACTATGGCTACACCTTC.

The V gene is TRBV7-2, the J gene TRBJ2-1, with 9 bases that match TRBD1. After removal of 6 bases from V and 4 bases from J, the junction contained 7 bases not matched to a gene. Germline V gene sequence: CDR1 SGHTA, CDR2 FQGNSA. The CDR3 is made up of 15 amino acids. The CDR3: CASSPQGASYNEQFF. As DNA, the CDR3 is TGTGCCAGCAGTCCACAGGGGGCGTCATACAATGAGCAGTTCTTC.

The chain links TRBV27 to TRBJ1-2; D is ambiguous. Germline assignment: CDR1 MNHEY and CDR2 SMNVEV (reference sequence). Trimming removed 5 bases from V and 0 bases from J, with 7 bases in between. The CDR3 has 13 amino acids. The CDR3 loop reads CASSHGANYGYTF. Here the CDR3 DNA reads TGTGCCAGCAGTCATGGGGCTAACTATGGCTACACCTTC.

Here the CDR3 reads CASRPGERGTQYF. The CDR3 region has the DNA TGTGCCAGCAGACCGGGAGAAAGGGGGACCCAGTACTTC. The chain is built from TRBV9 and TRBJ2-5; possibly TRBD2 for D (6 bases). V dropped 5 bases and J dropped 7 bases, with 15 bases sitting between them. The CDR3 consists of 13 residues. Germline CDR1 is SGDLS and CDR2 is YYNGEE.

This chain uses TRBV28 with TRBJ1-1, with 9 bases fitting TRBD1. With V trimmed by 5 bases and J by 0 bases, 13 bases remained unmatched. This CDR3 is built from 18 residues. Germline assignment: CDR1 MDHEN and CDR2 SYDVKM. This chain's CDR3 is CASSTLLDRGAVNTEAFF. CDR3 DNA sequence: TGTGCCAGCAGTACCTTGTTAGACAGGGGGGCCGTGAACACTGAAGCTTTCTTT.

V and J are TRBV27 and TRBJ1-1; 7 bases align to TRBD1. The trim removed 4 bases at V and 4 bases at J, leaving 9 bases unmatched. CDR1 is MNHEY and CDR2 is SMNVEV in the germline V gene (reference sequence). CDR3 length equals 15 residues. Here the CDR3 DNA reads TGTGCCAGCAGTTGGAGTTTGGACAGGAGCACTGAAGCTTTCTTT. Protein: CASSWSLDRSTEAFF.

This chain uses TRBV11-2 with TRBJ1-4; TRBD1 agrees at 9 bases. The V and J ends lost 2 bases and 0 bases, in that order; junction bases with no gene match: 4. CDR3 length: 17 residues. Germline CDR1 is SGHAT and CDR2 is FQNNGV. For the CDR3, the DNA is TGTGCCAGCAGCTTAACAGGGGGCTGGACAACTAATGAAAAACTGTTTTTT. Amino acids: CASSLTGGWTTNEKLFF. The whole variable domain, remainder taken from reference TRBV11-2 and TRBJ1-4, is EAGVAQSPRYKIIEKRQSVAFWCNPISGHATLYWYQQILGQGPKLLIQFQNNGVVDDSQLPKDRFSAERLKGVDSTLKIQPAKLEDSAVYLCASSLTGGWTTNEKLFFGSGTQLSVL.

This clone has only one observation. V and J are TRBV19 and TRBJ2-7, with D perhaps matching TRBD1 (6 bases). The V gene lost 0 bases and the J gene lost 6 bases, with 15 bases spanning the gap. CDR1 and CDR2 (germline): LNHDA, SQIVND (reference sequence). The CDR3 consists of 15 residues. The CDR3 spells CASSIDSTGLSEQYF. DNA for the CDR3: TGTGCCAGTAGTATAGATAGCACAGGGTTGAGCGAGCAGTACTTC.

The V and J genes are TRBV28 and TRBJ2-2, with 12 positions matching TRBD2. Germline CDR1 is MDHEN and CDR2 is SYDVKM. The CDR3 extends over 18 amino acids. Germline trimming cut 6 bases from V and 2 bases from J; bases unmatched to any gene: 10. The CDR3 nucleotides read TGTGCCAGCAGCCAGATACGGACTAGCGGGGTTAACACCGGGGAGCTGTTTTTT. It specifies CASSQIRTSGVNTGELFF.

The V gene is TRBV11-1, the J gene TRBJ2-5; D not resolved. The CDR3 runs to 14 residues. The V gene's germline CDR1 is SGHAT and CDR2 FQDESV (reference sequence). The V and J ends lost 9 bases and 7 bases respectively, with 21 bases between them. The CDR3 sequence is CASGETLNWGTQYF. The DNA of the CDR3 is TGTGCCAGTGGTGAAACACTGAATTGGGGGACCCAGTACTTC.

This rearrangement joins TRBV7-9 to TRBJ2-7; no clear D. In germline, CDR1 is SEHNR, CDR2 FQNEAQ (reference sequence). The CDR3 runs to 15 residues. V was shortened by 5 bases and J by 1 base, with 15 bases between the two germline ends. In DNA form, the CDR3 reads TGTGCCAGCAGCCGCCAAGAGCCACTTTCCTACGAGCAGTACTTC. Residues: CASSRQEPLSYEQYF.

The V and J genes are TRBV27 and TRBJ2-5; 9 positions agree with TRBD2. V gave up 8 bases and J gave up 1 base; unmatched junction bases: 8. The CDR3 totals 15 residues. CDR1 is MNHEY and CDR2 is SMNVEV in the germline V gene (reference sequence). The CDR3 loop is CASGRLAEIQETQYF. The DNA of the CDR3 is TGTGCCAGCGGGAGACTAGCGGAGATCCAAGAGACCCAGTACTTC.